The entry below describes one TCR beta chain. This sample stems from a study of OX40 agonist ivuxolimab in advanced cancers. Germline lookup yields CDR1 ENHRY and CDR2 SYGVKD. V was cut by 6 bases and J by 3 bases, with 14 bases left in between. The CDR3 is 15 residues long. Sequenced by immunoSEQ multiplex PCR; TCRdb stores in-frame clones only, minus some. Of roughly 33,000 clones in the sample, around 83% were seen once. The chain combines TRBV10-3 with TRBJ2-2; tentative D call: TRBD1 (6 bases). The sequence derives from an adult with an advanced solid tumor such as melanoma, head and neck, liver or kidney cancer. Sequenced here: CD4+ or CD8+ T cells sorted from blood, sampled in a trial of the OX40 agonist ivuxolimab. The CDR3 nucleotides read TGTGCCATCAGCACCACAGGGATGGACACCGGGGAGCTGTTTTTT. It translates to CAISTTGMDTGELFF.